Listed here are 2 T cell receptor beta chains from one sample, sequenced in a study of shared clonotypes between healthy human individuals. Sequencing was performed with immunoSEQ multiplex PCR; in TCRdb, only in-frame clones are kept and a portion is missing. This sample yields around 1.1 million clones, of which 78% are seen a single time; roughly 0.61% belongs to the top ten. The source material was memory CD4+ T cells from PBMCs. Subset: CD45RA-negative fraction. The receptors shown here come from a man in his late teens or twenties in good health. Some clones in this sample may be carry-over from other donors' samples.

The chain is built from TRBV18 and TRBJ2-1, with D unresolved. Trimming removed 1 base from V and 9 bases from J, with 7 bases in between. Germline assignment: CDR1 KGHSH and CDR2 LQKENI. The CDR3 spans 12 residues. The CDR3 coding sequence is TGTGCCAGCTCACCACTCTTATCTGAGCAGTTCTTC. Its protein product is CASSPLLSEQFF.

In regard to this clone: This could be a read error, since a much larger clone is one nucleotide away. Other nucleotide sequences from this sample produce the same CDR3. V usage is TRBV4-2 and J usage is TRBJ2-5; 8 positions match TRBD1. The length of the CDR3 is 14 residues. V lost 1 base, J lost 4 bases, and 2 bases stayed unmatched. Germline CDR1 reads LGHNA; CDR2 reads YNFKEQ. This CDR3 is CASSQGTGTETQYF. The DNA of the CDR3 is TGTGCCAGCAGCCAAGGGACAGGGACAGAGACCCAGTACTTC.